The rows below give T cell receptor beta chains drawn from one sample of a study of blood T cell repertoires in COVID-19. The protocol was immunoSEQ multiplex PCR, while the TCRdb copy is restricted to in-frame clones and leaves out a portion. Of 150,000 or so clones in the sample, roughly 87% were seen once. The material sequenced was PBMCs or T cells enriched from blood (not recorded which). The receptor set was obtained from a woman between 40 and 55 years old who had been exposed to COVID-19. Each CDR3 is given with its conserved first and last residue. The D gene is left open where the match is weak. For some rows the clone size is stated as once, few or many, or as a class when expanded; others skip it.

size,J,V,D,length,CDR3,DNA
.,TRBJ2-1,TRBV28,.,13,CASSEPAGHGQFF,TGTGCCAGCAGTGAACCTGCAGGGCATGGGCAGTTCTTC
.,TRBJ1-5,TRBV28,TRBD1,17,CASSLPHGGGPNQPQHF,TGTGCCAGCAGTTTACCCCATGGAGGGGGCCCCAATCAGCCCCAGCATTTT
.,TRBJ1-1,TRBV6-5,.,11,CASFSLPRAFF,TGTGCCAGCTTTAGTCTGCCCCGAGCTTTCTTT
.,TRBJ1-1,TRBV5-1,TRBD1,14,CASSPDRGNTEAFF,TGCGCCAGCAGCCCGGACAGGGGGAACACTGAAGCTTTCTTT
.,TRBJ2-7,TRBV5-6,TRBD1,13,CASSLTGAYEQYF,TGTGCCAGCAGCTTAACAGGGGCCTACGAGCAGTACTTC
.,TRBJ1-5,TRBV4-1,.,13,CASSQGGGQPQHF,TGCGCCAGCAGCCAAGGGGGGGGTCAGCCCCAGCATTTT
.,TRBJ2-1,TRBV24-1,TRBD1,13,CATSGTANNEQFF,TGTGCCACCTCCGGGACAGCTAACAATGAGCAGTTCTTC
.,TRBJ1-5,TRBV7-2,TRBD1,19,CASSLYPGQGSYSNQPQHF,TGTGCCAGCAGCTTATATCCGGGACAGGGGTCCTATAGCAATCAGCCCCAGCATTTT
.,TRBJ2-1,TRBV7-8,TRBD2,16,CASSLAIASGGHEQFF,TGTGCCAGCAGCTTAGCGATCGCTAGCGGGGGGCATGAGCAGTTCTTC
.,TRBJ2-4,TRBV19,.,14,CASSIGQAKNIQYF,TGTGCCAGTAGTATAGGGCAAGCCAAAAACATTCAGTACTTC
.,TRBJ2-1,TRBV21-1,.,18,CASSKAEGHQSSYNEQFF,TGTGCCAGCAGCAAAGCGGAGGGTCACCAGAGCTCCTACAATGAGCAGTTCTTC
.,TRBJ2-3,TRBV5-4,TRBD1,17,CASRFHPGTGSTDTQYF,TGTGCCAGCAGATTCCATCCGGGGACAGGGAGCACAGATACGCAGTATTTT
once,TRBJ2-7,TRBV7-8,TRBD1,16,CASSLVFRDRAYEQYF,TGTGCCAGCAGCTTAGTGTTCCGGGACAGGGCATACGAGCAGTACTTC
few,TRBJ2-6,TRBV7-8,TRBD1,18,CASRPRTGNRAGANVLTF,TGTGCCAGCAGGCCTAGGACAGGGAATAGGGCTGGGGCCAACGTCCTGACTTTC
.,TRBJ2-3,TRBV11-2,TRBD2,15,CASSFPSGGPDTQYF,TGTGCCAGCAGCTTCCCCAGCGGGGGTCCAGATACGCAGTATTTT
.,TRBJ1-6,TRBV7-6,.,16,CASSLGLQGDNSPLHF,TGTGCCAGCAGCTTAGGACTTCAGGGTGATAATTCACCCCTCCACTTT
.,TRBJ2-2,TRBV9,.,14,CASSVGYGTGELFF,TGTGCCAGCAGCGTAGGTTACGGCACCGGGGAGCTGTTTTTT
.,TRBJ1-5,TRBV15,TRBD1,15,CATSSWDSQNQPQHF,TGTGCCACCAGCAGTTGGGACAGCCAAAATCAGCCCCAGCATTTT
.,TRBJ2-7,TRBV7-9,.,14,CASSLGGGNYEQYF,TGTGCCAGCAGCTTAGGAGGCGGAAACTACGAGCAGTACTTC
.,TRBJ1-1,TRBV2,.,14,CASSGRGGTTEAFF,TGTGCCAGCAGTGGGAGGGGGGGGACGACTGAAGCTTTCTTT
.,TRBJ2-6,TRBV29-1,.,16,CSVLRQGNLGANVLTF,TGCAGCGTTTTACGGCAGGGGAATTTGGGGGCCAACGTCCTGACTTTC
.,TRBJ1-3,TRBV9,.,14,CASSVGSSGNTIYF,TGTGCCAGCAGCGTAGGGAGCTCTGGAAACACCATATATTTT
.,TRBJ2-7,TRBV7-2,.,14,CASSSGPSSYEQYF,TGTGCCAGCAGCTCAGGCCCAAGCTCCTACGAGCAGTACTTC
once,TRBJ2-2,TRBV6-5,.,13,CAVETLNTGELFF,TGTGCCGTCGAGACTCTCAACACCGGGGAGCTGTTTTTT
.,TRBJ2-3,TRBV29-1,TRBD2,15,CSVAPRLAGTDTQYF,TGCAGCGTTGCCCCCCGACTAGCAGGAACAGATACGCAGTATTTT
.,TRBJ2-6,TRBV4-1,.,14,CASSQFGGANVLTF,TGCGCCAGCAGCCAATTTGGCGGGGCCAACGTCCTGACTTTC
few,TRBJ1-1,TRBV2,.,14,CASSSVRQDTEAFF,TGTGCCAGCAGTTCTGTCAGGCAAGACACTGAAGCTTTCTTT
.,TRBJ1-4,TRBV5-6,.,14,CASSPRTQHEKLFF,TGTGCCAGCAGCCCAAGGACTCAACATGAAAAACTGTTTTTT
.,TRBJ2-3,TRBV19,.,14,CASSIGTRGDTQYF,TGTGCCAGTAGTATAGGTACGCGAGGAGATACGCAGTATTTT
.,TRBJ1-6,TRBV10-3,TRBD1,14,CAISQGQGSSPLHF,TGTGCCATCAGTCAGGGACAGGGGAGTTCACCCCTCCACTTT
.,TRBJ2-3,TRBV6-5,.,14,CASTIGSPTDTQYF,TGTGCCAGCACGATAGGGAGCCCCACAGATACGCAGTATTTT
.,TRBJ2-3,TRBV11-2,.,17,CASSLGRQGWNTDTQYF,TGTGCCAGCAGCTTAGGTCGGCAGGGGTGGAACACAGATACGCAGTATTTT
.,TRBJ2-4,TRBV7-9,TRBD1,14,CASSERQGINIQYF,TGTGCCAGCAGTGAGAGACAGGGTATAAACATTCAGTACTTC